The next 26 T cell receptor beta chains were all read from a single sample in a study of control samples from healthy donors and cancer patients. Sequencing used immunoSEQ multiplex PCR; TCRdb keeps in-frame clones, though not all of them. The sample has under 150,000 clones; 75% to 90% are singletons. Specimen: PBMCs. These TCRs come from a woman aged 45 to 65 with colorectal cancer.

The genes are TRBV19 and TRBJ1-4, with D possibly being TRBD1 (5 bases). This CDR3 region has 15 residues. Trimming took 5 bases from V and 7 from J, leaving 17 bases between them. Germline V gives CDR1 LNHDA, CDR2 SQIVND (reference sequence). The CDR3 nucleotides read TGTGCCAGTAGTCCCGCGGGGCGTAGGAGTGAAAAACTGTTTTTT. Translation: CASSPAGRRSEKLFF.

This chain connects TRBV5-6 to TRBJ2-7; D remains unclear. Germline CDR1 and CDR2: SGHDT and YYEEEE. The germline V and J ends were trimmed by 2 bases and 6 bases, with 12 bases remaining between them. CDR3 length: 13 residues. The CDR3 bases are TGTGCCAGCAGCTTAGGCTCAGGCATCGAGCAGTACTTC. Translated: CASSLGSGIEQYF.

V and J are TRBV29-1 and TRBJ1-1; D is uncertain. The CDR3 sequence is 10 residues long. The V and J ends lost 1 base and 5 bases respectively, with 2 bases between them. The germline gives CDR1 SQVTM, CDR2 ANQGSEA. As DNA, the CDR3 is TGCAGCGTTGAAGGTACTGAAGCTTTCTTT. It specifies CSVEGTEAFF.

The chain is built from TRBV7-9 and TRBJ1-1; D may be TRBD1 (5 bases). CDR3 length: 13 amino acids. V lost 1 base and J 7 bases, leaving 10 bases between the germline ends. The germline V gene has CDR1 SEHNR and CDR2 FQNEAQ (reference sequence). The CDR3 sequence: CASSLGQTFEAFF. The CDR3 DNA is TGTGCCAGCAGCTTAGGACAGACTTTTGAAGCTTTCTTT.

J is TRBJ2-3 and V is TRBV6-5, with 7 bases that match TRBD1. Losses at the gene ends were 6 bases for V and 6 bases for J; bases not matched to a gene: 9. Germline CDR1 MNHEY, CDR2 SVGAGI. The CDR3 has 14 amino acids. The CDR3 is CASRLQGSVDTQYF. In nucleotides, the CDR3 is TGTGCCAGCAGATTACAGGGGAGTGTGGATACGCAGTATTTT.

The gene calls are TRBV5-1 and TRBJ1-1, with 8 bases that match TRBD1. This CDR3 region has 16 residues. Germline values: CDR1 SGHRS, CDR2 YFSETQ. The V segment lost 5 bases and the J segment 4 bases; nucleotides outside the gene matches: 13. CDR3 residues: CASSSTPGQVSTEAFF. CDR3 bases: TGCGCCAGCAGTTCAACGCCGGGACAGGTGAGCACTGAAGCTTTCTTT.

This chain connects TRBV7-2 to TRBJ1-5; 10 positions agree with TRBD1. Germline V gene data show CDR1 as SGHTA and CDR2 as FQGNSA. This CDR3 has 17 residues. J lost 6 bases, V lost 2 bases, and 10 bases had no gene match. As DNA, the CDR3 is TGTGCCAGCAGCTTACGTCCCGGACAGGGGGTCGTTCAGCCCCAGCATTTT. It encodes CASSLRPGQGVVQPQHF. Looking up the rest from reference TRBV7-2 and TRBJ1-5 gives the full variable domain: GAGVSQSPSNKVTEKGKDVELRCDPISGHTALYWYRQSLGQGLEFLIYFQGNSAPDKSGLPSDRFSAERTGGSVSTLTIQRTQQEDSAVYLCASSLRPGQGVVQPQHFGDGTRLSIL.

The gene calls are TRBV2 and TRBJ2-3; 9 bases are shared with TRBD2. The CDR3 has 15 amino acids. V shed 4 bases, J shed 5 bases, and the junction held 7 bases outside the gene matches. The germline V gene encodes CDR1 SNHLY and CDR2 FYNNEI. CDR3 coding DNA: TGTGCCAGCAGTGGGAAAGCGGGGGGCCAAGATACGCAGTATTTT. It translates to CASSGKAGGQDTQYF. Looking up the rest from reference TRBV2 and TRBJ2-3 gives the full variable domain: EPEVTQTPSHQVTQMGQEVILRCVPISNHLYFYWYRQILGQKVEFLVSFYNNEISEKSEIFDDQFSVERPDGSNFTLKIRSTKLEDSAMYFCASSGKAGGQDTQYFGPGTRLTVL.

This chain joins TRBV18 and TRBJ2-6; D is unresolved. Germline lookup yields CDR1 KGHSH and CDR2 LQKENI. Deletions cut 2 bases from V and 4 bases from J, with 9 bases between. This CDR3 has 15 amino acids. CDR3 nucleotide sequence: TGTGCCAGCTCACCAGGGCCTCGAGGGGCCAACGTCCTGACTTTC. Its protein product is CASSPGPRGANVLTF.

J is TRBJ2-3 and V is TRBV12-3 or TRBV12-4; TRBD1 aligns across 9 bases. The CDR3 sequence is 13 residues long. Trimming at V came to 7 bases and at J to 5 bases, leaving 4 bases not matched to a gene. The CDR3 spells CASIGQGLDTQYF. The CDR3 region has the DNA TGTGCCAGCATCGGACAGGGGTTAGATACGCAGTATTTT.

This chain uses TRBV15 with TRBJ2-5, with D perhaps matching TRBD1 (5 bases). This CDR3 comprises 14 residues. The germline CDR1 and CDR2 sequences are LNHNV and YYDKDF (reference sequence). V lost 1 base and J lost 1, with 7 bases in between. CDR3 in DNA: TGTGCCACCAGCAGAGGGGGCCCCCAAGAGACCCAGTACTTC. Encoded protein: CATSRGGPQETQYF.

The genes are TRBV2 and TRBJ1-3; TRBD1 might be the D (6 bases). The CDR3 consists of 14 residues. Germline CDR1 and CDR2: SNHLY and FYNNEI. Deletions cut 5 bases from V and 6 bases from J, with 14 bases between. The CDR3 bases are TGTGCCAGCAGTCCCGGGAGGGGGTTAAACACCATATATTTT. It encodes CASSPGRGLNTIYF.

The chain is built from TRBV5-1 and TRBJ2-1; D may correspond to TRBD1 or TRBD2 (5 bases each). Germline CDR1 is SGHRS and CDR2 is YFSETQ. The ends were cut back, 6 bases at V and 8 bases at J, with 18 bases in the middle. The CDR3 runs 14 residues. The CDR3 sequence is CASMGDAFNDEQFF. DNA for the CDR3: TGCGCCAGCATGGGGGACGCCTTCAACGATGAGCAGTTCTTC. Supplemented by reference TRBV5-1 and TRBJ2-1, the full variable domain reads KAGVTQTPRYLIKTRGQQVTLSCSPISGHRSVSWYQQTPGQGLQFLFEYFSETQRNKGNFPGRFSGRQFSNSRSEMNVSTLELGDSALYLCASMGDAFNDEQFFGPGTRLTVL.

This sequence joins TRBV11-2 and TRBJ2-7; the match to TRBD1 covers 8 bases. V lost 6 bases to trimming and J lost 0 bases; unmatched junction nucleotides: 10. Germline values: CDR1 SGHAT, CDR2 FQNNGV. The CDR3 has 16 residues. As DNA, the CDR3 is TGTGCCAGCAGACCACTTAGGACAGGGAGCTCCTACGAGCAGTACTTC. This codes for CASRPLRTGSSYEQYF.

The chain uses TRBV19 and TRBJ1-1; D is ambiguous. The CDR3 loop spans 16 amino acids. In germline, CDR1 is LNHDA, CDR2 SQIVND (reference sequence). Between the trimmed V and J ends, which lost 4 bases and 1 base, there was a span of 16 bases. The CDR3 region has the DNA TGTGCCAGTAGTAGAGTACAGATATCACCGAACACTGAAGCTTTCTTT. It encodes CASSRVQISPNTEAFF. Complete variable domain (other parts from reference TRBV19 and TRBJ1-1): DGGITQSPKYLFRKEGQNVTLSCEQNLNHDAMYWYRQDPGQGLRLIYYSQIVNDFQKGDIAEGYSVSREKKESFPLTVTSAQKNPTAFYLCASSRVQISPNTEAFFGQGTRLTVV.

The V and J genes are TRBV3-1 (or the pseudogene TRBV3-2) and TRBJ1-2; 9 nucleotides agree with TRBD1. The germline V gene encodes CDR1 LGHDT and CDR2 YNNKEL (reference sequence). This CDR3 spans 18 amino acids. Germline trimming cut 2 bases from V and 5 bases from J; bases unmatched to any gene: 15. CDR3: CASSQRSMLQGAGYGYTF. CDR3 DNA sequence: TGTGCCAGCAGCCAAAGGAGCATGCTACAGGGGGCAGGATATGGCTACACCTTC.

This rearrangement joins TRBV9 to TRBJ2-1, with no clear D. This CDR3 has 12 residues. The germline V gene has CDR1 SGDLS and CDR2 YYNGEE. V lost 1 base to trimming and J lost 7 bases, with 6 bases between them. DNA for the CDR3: TGTGCCAGCAGCGTATTCGAGAATGAGCAGTTCTTC. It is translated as CASSVFENEQFF.

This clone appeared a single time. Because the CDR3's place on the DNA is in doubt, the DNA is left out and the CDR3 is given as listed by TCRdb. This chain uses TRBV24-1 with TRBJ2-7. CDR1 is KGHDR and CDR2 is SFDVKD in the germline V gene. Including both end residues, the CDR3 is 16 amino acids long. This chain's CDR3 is CATSDDFRGRLHEQYF.

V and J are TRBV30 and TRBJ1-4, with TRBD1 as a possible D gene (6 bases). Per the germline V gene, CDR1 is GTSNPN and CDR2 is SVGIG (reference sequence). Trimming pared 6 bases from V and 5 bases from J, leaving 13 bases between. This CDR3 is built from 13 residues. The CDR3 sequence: CACQGGPNEKLFF. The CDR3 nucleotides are TGTGCCTGCCAAGGGGGACCGAATGAAAAACTGTTTTTT.

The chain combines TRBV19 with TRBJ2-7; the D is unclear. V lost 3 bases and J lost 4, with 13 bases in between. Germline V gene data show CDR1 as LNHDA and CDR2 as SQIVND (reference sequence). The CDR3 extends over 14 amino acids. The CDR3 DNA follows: TGTGCCAGTAGTATCTCTGGCCGCATGTACGAGCAGTACTTC. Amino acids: CASSISGRMYEQYF. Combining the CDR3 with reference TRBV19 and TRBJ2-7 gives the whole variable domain DGGITQSPKYLFRKEGQNVTLSCEQNLNHDAMYWYRQDPGQGLRLIYYSQIVNDFQKGDIAEGYSVSREKKESFPLTVTSAQKNPTAFYLCASSISGRMYEQYFGPGTRLTVT.

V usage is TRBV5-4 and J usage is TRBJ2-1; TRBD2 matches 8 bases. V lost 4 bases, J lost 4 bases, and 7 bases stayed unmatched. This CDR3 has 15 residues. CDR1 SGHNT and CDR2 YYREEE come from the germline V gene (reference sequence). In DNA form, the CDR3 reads TGTGCCAGCAGCCGTACTAGCGGAAGTTACAATGAGCAGTTCTTC. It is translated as CASSRTSGSYNEQFF.

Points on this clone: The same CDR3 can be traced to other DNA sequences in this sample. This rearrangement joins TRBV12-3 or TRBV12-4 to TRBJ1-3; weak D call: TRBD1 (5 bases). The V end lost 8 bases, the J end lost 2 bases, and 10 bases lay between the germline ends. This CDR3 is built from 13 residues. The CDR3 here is CASQGNAGNTIYF. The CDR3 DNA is TGTGCCAGCCAGGGTAACGCTGGAAACACCATATATTTT.

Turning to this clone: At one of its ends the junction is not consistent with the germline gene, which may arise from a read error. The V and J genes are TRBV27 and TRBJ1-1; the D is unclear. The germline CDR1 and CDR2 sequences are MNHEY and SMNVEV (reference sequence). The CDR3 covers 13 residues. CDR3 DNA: TGTGCCAGCAGTTTGACCGGGAACCCTGAAGCTTTCTTT. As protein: CASSLTGNPEAFF.

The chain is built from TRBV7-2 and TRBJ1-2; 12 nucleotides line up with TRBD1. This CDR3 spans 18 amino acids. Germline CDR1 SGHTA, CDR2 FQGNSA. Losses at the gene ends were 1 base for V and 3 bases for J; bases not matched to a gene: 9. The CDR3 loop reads CASSLGRDRGRMDYGYTF. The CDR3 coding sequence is TGTGCCAGCAGCTTAGGCCGGGACAGGGGGCGAATGGACTATGGCTACACCTTC.

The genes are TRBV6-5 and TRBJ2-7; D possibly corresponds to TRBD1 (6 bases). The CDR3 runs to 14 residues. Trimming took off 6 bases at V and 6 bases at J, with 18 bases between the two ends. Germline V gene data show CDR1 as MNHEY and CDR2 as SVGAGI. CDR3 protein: CASRDRAQFSEQYF. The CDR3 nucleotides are TGTGCCAGCAGGGACAGAGCCCAGTTTAGCGAGCAGTACTTC.

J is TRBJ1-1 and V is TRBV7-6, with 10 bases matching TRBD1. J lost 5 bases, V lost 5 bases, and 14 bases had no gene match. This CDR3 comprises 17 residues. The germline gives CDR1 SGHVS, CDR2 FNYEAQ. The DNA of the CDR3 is TGTGCCAGCAGCACGCAAGCCGGGACAGGGGCGGGTACTGAAGCTTTCTTT. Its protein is CASSTQAGTGAGTEAFF. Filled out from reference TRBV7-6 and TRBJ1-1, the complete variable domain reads GAGVSQSPRYKVTKRGQDVALRCDPISGHVSLYWYRQALGQGPEFLTYFNYEAQQDKSGLPNDRFSAERPEGSISTLTIQRTEQRDSAMYRCASSTQAGTGAGTEAFFGQGTRLTVV.